The entry below gives a single T cell receptor (beta chain) sequence along with its context. The sample holds many counts of this clonotype. No cognate antigen has been identified for it. Base-call qualities are not available, and no considerably larger clone is one nucleotide away. The TCR beta CDR3 regions were amplified from RNA transcripts. A first-round RT-PCR of the TCR CDR3 used the HTBI primer set with the Qiagen OneStep RT-PCR kit. The libraries were constructed in a second round of multiplex PCR and then size-selected and purified. Sequencing of the libraries was done on an Illumina HiSeq2000 using paired-end 100 bp reads. As for how the authors treated the data: Raw data were processed with SOAPnuke, discarding reads with adapters, uncalled bases, mean Phred below 15, or no exact constant-primer or identifier match. COPE v1.2.5 was used to merge the high-quality paired reads, and each unique nucleotide sequence was defined as a clonotype. MiTCR v1.1 was used to align clonotypes to the IMGT TRBV, TRBD and TRBJ reference segments. The analysis included only V-J combinations with a frequency above 0.0001, which together covered roughly 99% of the repertoires. The TCS score was defined as the ratio of F50 (clonal expansion) to E x V (chaos), calculated using BLOSUM62-based TCRdist between CDR3 peptides within each V-J. Welch's t-statistics and random forest reduced around 510 V-J features to fewer than 15, which were used in a naive Bayes classifier (R e1071). TCRdb handled the public reads itself, with Q25 trimming in fastp and clone calling in MiXCR, and kept productive beta chains. Under each unique CDR3 protein, matching rows form one entry showing the most common genes and DNA. These V and J calls originate from TCRdb's pipeline instead of the authors' own analysis. The sample records roughly 350,000 distinct CDR3 sequences, roughly 13% of which are singletons. The ten largest clones capture about 37% of the sample.

The sample comes from a study of T cells in Graves' hyperthyroidism and ophthalmopathy (dated by TCRdb to the late 2010s). In terms of the full investigation: Peripheral blood was collected at initial diagnosis, before any treatment. Prospective prediction of ophthalmopathy was tested in an independent validation cohort consisting of fewer than 20 hyperthyroidism patients and 15 to 17 patients who later progressed to ophthalmopathy. The paper reports TCR Vbeta CDR3 sequencing of some 140 peripheral blood samples: some 44 ophthalmopathy, 75 to 80 hyperthyroidism and approximately 17 progressor patients. The study also compared thyroid tissue and blood T-cell repertoires from about 6 Graves' hyperthyroidism patients. TCR V-J signatures able to tell the groups apart were searched for in a discovery cohort of about a hundred patients, of whom over 40 had Graves' ophthalmopathy and about 60 had stable Graves' hyperthyroidism. Once sampling was done, hyperthyroidism patients were given methimazole at a starting dose of 30 mg daily, whereas ophthalmopathy patients were given high-dose intravenous methylprednisolone. The 100 discovery patients were randomly divided into training and test sets at a 7:3 ratio. Study-wide conclusions, independent of this receptor: A model built on a 13 V-J signature distinguished ophthalmopathy from stable hyperthyroidism, reaching about 88% sensitivity and 81.08% specificity in cross-validation and 80%/75% in testing. No statistical method was used to fix the sample size in advance, and group allocation was not hidden from the investigators. Most expanded thyroid clonotypes (frequency above 0.001) were also found in blood, which suggests that blood repertoires may mirror thyroid immune responses. In validation, the model predicted progression to ophthalmopathy with approximately 71% sensitivity and 72% to 85% specificity, a median of 6.5 months before onset.

The CDR3 sequence holds 13 residues, the cysteine and phenylalanine included. Only CDR3 DNA remains: 39 bases, in frame from the first base. V gives up 3 bases and J gives up 9 bases, and the segment between their germline ends measures 12 bases. Ophthalmopathy patients had moderately to severely active disease, Clinical Activity Score of at least 3, NOSPECS grade of at least 4, and duration under 3 months. The study excluded patients with uncontrolled infections, other autoimmune diseases, pregnancy or lactation. Diagnoses were established on the basis of clinical symptoms, serum thyroxine and TRAb, thyroid ultrasound, and orbital computed tomography. PBMCs were separated from about 10 ml of fresh peripheral blood using Ficoll-Paque density gradient centrifugation. Trizol reagent was used to extract total RNA, and RNA quality was then checked on an Agilent 2100 Bioanalyzer.

The sample taken for sequencing was blood. This sequence uses TRBV12-3 or TRBV12-4 and TRBJ2-1, with no confidently assigned D gene. The source of this sequence is a woman in her thirties or forties with Graves' ophthalmopathy. The DNA sequence follows: TGTGCCAGCAGTTTCGGCCGAATGAGTGAGCAGTTCTTC. The encoded protein is CASSFGRMSEQFF.